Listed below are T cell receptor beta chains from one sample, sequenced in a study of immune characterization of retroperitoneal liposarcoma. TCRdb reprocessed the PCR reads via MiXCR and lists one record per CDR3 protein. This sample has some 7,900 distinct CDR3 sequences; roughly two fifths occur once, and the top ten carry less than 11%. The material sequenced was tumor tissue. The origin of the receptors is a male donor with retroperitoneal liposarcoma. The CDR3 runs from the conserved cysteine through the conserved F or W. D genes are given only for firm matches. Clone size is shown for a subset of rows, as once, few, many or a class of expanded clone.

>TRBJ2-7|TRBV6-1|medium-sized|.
CASSRQAPYNEQYF
TGTGCCAGCAGTCGACAGGCTCCCTACAATGAGCAGTACTTC
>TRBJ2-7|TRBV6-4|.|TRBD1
CASSPNTDRASYEQYF
TGTGCCAGCAGTCCAAACACCGACAGGGCCTCCTACGAGCAGTACTTC
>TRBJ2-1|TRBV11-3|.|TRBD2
CASSPFGLAGGNEQFF
TGTGCCAGCAGCCCATTCGGACTAGCGGGAGGGAATGAGCAGTTCTTC
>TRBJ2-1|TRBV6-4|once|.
CASSVGSEDEQFF
TGTGCCAGCAGTGTGGGGTCAGAGGATGAGCAGTTCTTC
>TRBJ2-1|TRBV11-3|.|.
CASSPLGGGYEQFF
TGTGCCAGCAGTCCCCTCGGTGGTGGCTACGAGCAGTTCTTC
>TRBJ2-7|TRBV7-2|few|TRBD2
CASSWGTSGSEQYF
TGTGCCAGCAGCTGGGGGACTAGCGGGAGTGAGCAGTACTTC
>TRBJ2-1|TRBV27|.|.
CASSLGSVYNEQFF
TGTGCCAGCAGTTTGGGTAGCGTCTACAATGAGCAGTTCTTC
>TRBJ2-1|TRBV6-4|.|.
CASSPLADSYNEQFF
TGTGCCAGCAGTCCTTTAGCGGACTCCTACAATGAGCAGTTCTTC
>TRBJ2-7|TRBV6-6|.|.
CASYKNEQYF
TGTGCCAGCTACAAAAACGAGCAGTACTTC
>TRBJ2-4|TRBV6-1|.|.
CASSAGPLNIQYF
TGTGCCAGCAGTGCGGGCCCGCTAAACATTCAGTACTTC
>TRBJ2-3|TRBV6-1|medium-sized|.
CASSEGSNRRIFTDTQYF
TGTGCCAGCAGTGAAGGCTCGAACAGAAGAATTTTCACAGATACGCAGTATTTT
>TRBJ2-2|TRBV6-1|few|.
CASRDGPNTGELFF
TGTGCCAGTCGGGACGGACCGAACACCGGGGAGCTGTTTTTT
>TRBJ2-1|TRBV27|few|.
CATQVWNEQFF
TGTGCCACCCAAGTTTGGAATGAGCAGTTCTTC
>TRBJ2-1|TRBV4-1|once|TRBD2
CASSQDPGLAPNEQFF
TGCGCCAGCAGCCAAGATCCGGGACTAGCCCCCAATGAGCAGTTCTTC
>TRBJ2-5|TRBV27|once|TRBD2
CASSPWGSGRLGETQYF
TGTGCCAGCAGTCCGTGGGGTAGCGGGAGGCTAGGGGAGACCCAGTACTTC
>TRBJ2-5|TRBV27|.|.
CASSMNIQGQETQYF
TGTGCCAGCAGTATGAATATTCAGGGGCAAGAGACCCAGTACTTC
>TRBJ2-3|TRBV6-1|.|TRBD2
CASRALAARTDTQYF
TGTGCCAGCAGGGCCCTAGCGGCCAGGACAGATACGCAGTATTTT
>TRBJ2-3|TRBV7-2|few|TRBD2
CASSFPGGSTDTQYF
TGTGCCAGCAGCTTCCCCGGGGGGAGCACAGATACGCAGTATTTT
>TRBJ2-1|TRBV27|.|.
CASRLVNEQFF
TGTGCCAGCAGACTAGTGAACGAGCAGTTCTTC
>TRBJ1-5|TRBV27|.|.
CASSHREGSNQPQHF
TGTGCCAGCAGTCACAGGGAGGGCAGCAATCAGCCCCAGCATTTT
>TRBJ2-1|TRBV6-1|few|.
CASSEATHNEQFF
TGTGCCAGCAGTGAAGCAACCCACAATGAGCAGTTCTTC
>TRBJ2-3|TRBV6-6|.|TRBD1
CASKKDRGLLNEQFF
TGTGCCAGCAAAAAGGACAGGGGGCTTCTTAATGAGCAGTTCTTT
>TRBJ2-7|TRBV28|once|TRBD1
CASTPAWGQGSEQYF
TGTGCCAGCACCCCCGCATGGGGACAGGGCTCCGAGCAGTACTTC
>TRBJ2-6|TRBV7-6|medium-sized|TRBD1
CASSSGTGGSGANVLTF
TGTGCCAGCAGCTCCGGGACAGGGGGCTCTGGGGCCAACGTCCTGACTTTC
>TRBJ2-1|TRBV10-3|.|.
CAISESGFGQETQFF
TGTGCCATCAGTGAGTCAGGGTTCGGACAAGAGACCCAGTTCTTC
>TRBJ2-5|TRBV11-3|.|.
CASSLTHEQYF
TGTGCCAGCAGCTTAACCCATGAGCAGTACTTC
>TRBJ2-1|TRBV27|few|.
CASSARRAPYNEQFF
TGTGCCAGCAGCGCCAGGAGGGCCCCCTACAATGAGCAGTTCTTC
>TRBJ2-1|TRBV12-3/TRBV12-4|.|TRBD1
CASSLGQGIQETQFF
TGTGCCAGCAGTTTAGGACAGGGGATTCAAGAGACCCAGTTCTTC
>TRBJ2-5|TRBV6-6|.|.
CASSYSMIGETQYF
TGTGCCAGCAGTTACTCGATGATAGGAGAGACCCAGTACTTC
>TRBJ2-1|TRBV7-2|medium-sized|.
CASSLEYTSYNEQFF
TGTGCCAGCAGCTTAGAATATACCTCCTACAATGAGCAGTTCTTC
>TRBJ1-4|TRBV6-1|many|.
CASSEAPEKLFF
TGTGCCAGCAGTGAAGCGCCCGAAAAACTGTTTTTT
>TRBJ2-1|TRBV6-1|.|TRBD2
CASTTAGVSYNEQFF
TGTGCCAGCACCACAGCGGGAGTCTCCTACAATGAGCAGTTCTTC
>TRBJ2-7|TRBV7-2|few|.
CASSLDPSYEQYF
TGTGCCAGCAGCTTAGACCCCAGCTACGAGCAGTACTTC
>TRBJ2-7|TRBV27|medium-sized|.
CASSLRTRGGYEQYF
TGTGCCAGCAGTTTACGTACCAGGGGGGGCTACGAGCAGTACTTC
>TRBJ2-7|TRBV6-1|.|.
CASSEMTGGAYEQYF
TGTGCCAGCAGTGAGATGACAGGTGGAGCCTACGAGCAGTACTTC
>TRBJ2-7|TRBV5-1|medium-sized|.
CASSFGARLVWHNEQYF
TGCGCCAGCAGCTTCGGGGCGCGGCTAGTGTGGCACAATGAGCAGTACTTC
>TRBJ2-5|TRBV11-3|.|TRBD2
CASSFLAGGQETQYF
TGTGCCAGCAGTTTCCTAGCGGGAGGACAAGAGACCCAGTACTTC
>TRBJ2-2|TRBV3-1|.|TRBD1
CASSPRQGTNTGELFF
TGTGCCAGCAGCCCCAGACAGGGGACGAACACCGGGGAGCTGTTTTTT
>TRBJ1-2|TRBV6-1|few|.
CASSSGEYGYTF
TGTGCCAGCAGCAGTGGGGAATATGGCTACACCTTC
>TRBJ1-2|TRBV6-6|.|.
CASSYSLRGLYGYTF
TGTGCCAGCAGTTACTCGCTCCGGGGCCTCTATGGCTACACCTTC
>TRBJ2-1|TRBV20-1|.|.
CSAGQHVNEQFF
TGCAGTGCCGGGCAACATGTGAATGAGCAGTTCTTC
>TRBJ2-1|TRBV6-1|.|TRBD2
CASSSPGLAAAYNEQFF
TGTGCCAGCAGTTCCCCCGGACTAGCGGCCGCCTACAATGAGCAGTTCTTC